This T cell receptor (beta chain) was recorded in a study of T cells expressing NK-cell markers. Findings and caveats of the study: The contribution of dominant NKG2C+ clonotypes to CD8+ T cells in six donors was roughly 1.0-7.5%.

About this clonotype itself: The antigen remains undetermined.

It was by 5'RACE template switching with UMIs that TCR beta cDNA was made. Using the 5' RACE reads, TCRdb records one entry per CDR3 protein without DNA. In all, the sample yields about 540,000 distinct CDR3 sequences. The specimen was blood T cells: a sorted CD56 or NKG2C T cell subset, CD4+ or CD8+ T cells, or bulk PBMC T cells (not recorded which). This TCR was sampled from a man aged 18 to 30 in good health.

The CDR3 reads CASSPRGRDSANYGYTF. This chain links TRBV12-3 or TRBV12-4 with TRBJ1-2; TCRdb's D call, TRBD1, is unchecked because there is no DNA. The CDR3 has 17 residues.